This T cell receptor (beta chain) was profiled in a study of PD-1 blockade in mismatch repair-deficient tumors. Sequencing used immunoSEQ multiplex PCR; TCRdb keeps in-frame clones, though not all of them. The sample contains 60,000 to 75,000 clones, 88% of which appear only once. This clone was observed a handful of times. This material consisted of peripheral blood, taken 52 weeks after starting pembrolizumab. This clonotype originated in an adult with mismatch repair-deficient cancer.

CDR3 bases: TGCGCCAGCAGCTTGGTCACAGGGGGCCAAGAGACCCAGTACTTC. Protein: CASSLVTGGQETQYF. This sequence joins TRBV5-1 and TRBJ2-5; 8 bases fit TRBD1. The CDR3 is made up of 15 amino acids. Looked up from germline, CDR1 is SGHRS and CDR2 is YFSETQ. V shed 0 bases and J 1 base; nucleotides not matched to a gene: 2. Full variable domain (remainder filled in from reference TRBV5-1 and TRBJ2-5): KAGVTQTPRYLIKTRGQQVTLSCSPISGHRSVSWYQQTPGQGLQFLFEYFSETQRNKGNFPGRFSGRQFSNSRSEMNVSTLELGDSALYLCASSLVTGGQETQYFGPGTRLLVL.